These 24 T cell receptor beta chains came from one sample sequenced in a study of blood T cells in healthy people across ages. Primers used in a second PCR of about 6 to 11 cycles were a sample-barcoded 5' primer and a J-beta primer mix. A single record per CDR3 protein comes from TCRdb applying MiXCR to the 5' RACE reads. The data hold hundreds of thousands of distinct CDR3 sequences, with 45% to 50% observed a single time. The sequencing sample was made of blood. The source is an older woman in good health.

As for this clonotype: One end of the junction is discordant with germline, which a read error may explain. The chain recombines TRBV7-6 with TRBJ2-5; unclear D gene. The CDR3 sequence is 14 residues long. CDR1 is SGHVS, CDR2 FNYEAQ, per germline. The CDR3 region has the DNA TGTGCCAACAGCTCAAACTCGGGCCAAGAGACCCAGTACTTC. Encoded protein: CANSSNSGQETQYF.

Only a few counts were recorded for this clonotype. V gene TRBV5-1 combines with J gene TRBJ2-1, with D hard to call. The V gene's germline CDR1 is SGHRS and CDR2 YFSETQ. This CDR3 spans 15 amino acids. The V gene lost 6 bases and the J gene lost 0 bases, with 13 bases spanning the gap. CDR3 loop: CASTSDSSSYNEQFF. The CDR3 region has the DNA TGCGCCAGCACCTCCGACTCGAGCTCCTACAATGAGCAGTTCTTC.

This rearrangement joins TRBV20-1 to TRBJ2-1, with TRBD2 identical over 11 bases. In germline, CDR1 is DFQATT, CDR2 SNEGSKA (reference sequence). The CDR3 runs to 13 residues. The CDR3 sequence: CSRGGLADNEQFF. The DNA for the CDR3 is TGCAGCAGGGGGGGACTAGCGGACAATGAGCAGTTCTTC.

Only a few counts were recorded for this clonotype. The CDR3 bases are TGTGCCACCAGCAGAGCAGGGGGTGGCTACGAGCAGTACTTC. Amino acid sequence: CATSRAGGGYEQYF. This rearrangement joins TRBV15 to TRBJ2-7; 7 positions agree with TRBD1. After removal of 1 base from V and 3 bases from J, the junction contained 3 bases not matched to a gene. There are 14 residues in the CDR3. Germline values: CDR1 LNHNV, CDR2 YYDKDF (reference sequence). The full variable domain, rest sourced from reference TRBV15 and TRBJ2-7, is DAMVIQNPRYQVTQFGKPVTLSCSQTLNHNVMYWYQQKSSQAPKLLFHYYDKDFNNEADTPDNFQSRRPNTSFCFLDIRSPGLGDTAMYLCATSRAGGGYEQYFGPGTRLTVT.

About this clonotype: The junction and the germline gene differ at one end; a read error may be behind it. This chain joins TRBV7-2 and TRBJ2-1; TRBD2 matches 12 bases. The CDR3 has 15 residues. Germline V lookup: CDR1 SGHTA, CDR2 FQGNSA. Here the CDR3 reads CAGSLGLAGIDEQFF. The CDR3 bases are TGTGCCGGCAGCTTAGGACTAGCGGGAATCGATGAGCAGTTCTTC. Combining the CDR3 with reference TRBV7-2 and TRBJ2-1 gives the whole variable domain GAGVSQSPSNKVTEKGKDVELRCDPISGHTALYWYRQSLGQGLEFLIYFQGNSAPDKSGLPSDRFSAERTGGSVSTLTIQRTQQEDSAVYLCAGSLGLAGIDEQFFGPGTRLTVL.

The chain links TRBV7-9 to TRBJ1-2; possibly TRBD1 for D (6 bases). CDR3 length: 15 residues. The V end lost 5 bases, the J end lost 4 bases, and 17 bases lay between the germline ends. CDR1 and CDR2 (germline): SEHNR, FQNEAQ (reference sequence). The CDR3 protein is CASSEDSVGLYGYTF. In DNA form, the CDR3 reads TGTGCCAGCAGCGAGGACAGCGTCGGCCTCTATGGCTACACCTTC. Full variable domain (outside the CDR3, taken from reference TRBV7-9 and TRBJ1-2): DTGVSQNPRHKITKRGQNVTFRCDPISEHNRLYWYRQTLGQGPEFLTYFQNEAQLEKSRLLSDRFSAERPKGSFSTLEIQRTEQGDSAMYLCASSEDSVGLYGYTFGSGTRLTVV.

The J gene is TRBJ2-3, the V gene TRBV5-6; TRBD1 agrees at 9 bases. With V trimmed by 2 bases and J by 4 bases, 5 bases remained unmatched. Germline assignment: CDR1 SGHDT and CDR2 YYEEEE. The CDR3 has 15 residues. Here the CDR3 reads CASSFTGTGPDTQYF. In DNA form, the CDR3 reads TGTGCCAGCAGCTTTACCGGGACAGGGCCAGATACGCAGTATTTT.

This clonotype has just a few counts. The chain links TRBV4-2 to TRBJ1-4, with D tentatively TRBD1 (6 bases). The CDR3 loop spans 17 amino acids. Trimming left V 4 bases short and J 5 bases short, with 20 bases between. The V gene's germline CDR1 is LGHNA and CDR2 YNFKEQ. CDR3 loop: CASSPISIGTRNEKLFF. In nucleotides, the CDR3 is TGTGCCAGCAGCCCGATCTCCATCGGGACAAGGAATGAAAAACTGTTTTTT.

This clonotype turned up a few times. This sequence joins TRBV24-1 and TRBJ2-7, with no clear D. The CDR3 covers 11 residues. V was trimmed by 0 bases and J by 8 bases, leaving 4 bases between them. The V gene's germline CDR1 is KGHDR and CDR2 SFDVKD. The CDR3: CATSDLRKQYF. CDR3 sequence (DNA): TGTGCCACCAGTGATTTGCGCAAGCAGTACTTC.

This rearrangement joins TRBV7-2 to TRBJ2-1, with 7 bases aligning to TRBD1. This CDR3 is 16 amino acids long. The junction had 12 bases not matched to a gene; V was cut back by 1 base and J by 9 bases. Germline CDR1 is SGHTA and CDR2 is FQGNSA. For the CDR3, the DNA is TGTGCCAGCAGCTTAGGTGGGGGACAGTACGTAGGTGAGCAGTTCTTC. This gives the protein CASSLGGGQYVGEQFF.

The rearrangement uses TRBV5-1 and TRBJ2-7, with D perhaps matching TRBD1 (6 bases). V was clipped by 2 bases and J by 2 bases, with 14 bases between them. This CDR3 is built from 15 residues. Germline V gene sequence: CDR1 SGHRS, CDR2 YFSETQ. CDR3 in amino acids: CASSFSLAGAYEQYF. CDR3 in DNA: TGCGCCAGCAGCTTTAGTCTAGCAGGGGCCTACGAGCAGTACTTC. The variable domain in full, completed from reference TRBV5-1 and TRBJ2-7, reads KAGVTQTPRYLIKTRGQQVTLSCSPISGHRSVSWYQQTPGQGLQFLFEYFSETQRNKGNFPGRFSGRQFSNSRSEMNVSTLELGDSALYLCASSFSLAGAYEQYFGPGTRLTVT.

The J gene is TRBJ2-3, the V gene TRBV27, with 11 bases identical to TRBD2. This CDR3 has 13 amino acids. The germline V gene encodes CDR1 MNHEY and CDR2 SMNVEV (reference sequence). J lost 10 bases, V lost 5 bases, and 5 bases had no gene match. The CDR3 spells CASSIGTSGAQYF. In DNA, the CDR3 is TGTGCCAGCAGTATCGGGACTAGCGGCGCGCAGTATTTT.

The CDR3 sequence is CASSRDFGNEQFF. CDR3 in DNA: TGTGCCAGCAGCCGGGACTTTGGCAATGAGCAGTTCTTC. V and J are TRBV27 and TRBJ2-1, with D possibly TRBD2 on 6 matching bases. CDR1 is MNHEY, CDR2 SMNVEV, per germline (reference sequence). The CDR3 consists of 13 residues. V lost 6 bases and J 6 bases, leaving 12 bases between the germline ends.

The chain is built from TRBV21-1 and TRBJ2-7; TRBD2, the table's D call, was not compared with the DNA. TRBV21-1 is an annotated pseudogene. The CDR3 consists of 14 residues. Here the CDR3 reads CASSHRTSSYEQYF. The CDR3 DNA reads TGTGCCAGCAGCCACCGGACTAGCAGCTACGAGCAGTACTTC.

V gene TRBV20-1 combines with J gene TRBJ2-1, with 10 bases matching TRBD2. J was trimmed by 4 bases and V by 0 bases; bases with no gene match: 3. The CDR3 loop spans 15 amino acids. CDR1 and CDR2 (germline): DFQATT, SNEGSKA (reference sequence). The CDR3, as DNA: TGCAGTGCTAGAGAGGGTAGCGGGAGGTACAATGAGCAGTTCTTC. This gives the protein CSAREGSGRYNEQFF.

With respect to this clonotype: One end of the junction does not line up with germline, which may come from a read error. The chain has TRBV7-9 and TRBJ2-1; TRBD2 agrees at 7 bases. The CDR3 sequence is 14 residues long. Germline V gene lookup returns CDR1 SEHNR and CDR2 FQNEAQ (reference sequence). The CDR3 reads CAGSLKWGGNEQFF. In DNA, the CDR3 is TGTGCCGGCAGCTTAAAATGGGGAGGGAATGAGCAGTTCTTC.

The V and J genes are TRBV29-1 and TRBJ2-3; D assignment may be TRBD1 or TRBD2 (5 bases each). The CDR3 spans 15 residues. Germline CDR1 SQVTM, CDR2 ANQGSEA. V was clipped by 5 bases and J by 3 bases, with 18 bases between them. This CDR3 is CSVSTEGIGTDTQYF. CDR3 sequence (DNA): TGCAGCGTTTCGACAGAGGGCATCGGTACAGATACGCAGTATTTT.

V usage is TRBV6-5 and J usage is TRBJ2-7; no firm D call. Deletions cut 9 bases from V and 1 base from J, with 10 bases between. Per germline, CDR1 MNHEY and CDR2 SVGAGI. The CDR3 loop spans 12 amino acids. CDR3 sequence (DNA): TGTGCCAGGACAAGGCTTTCCTACGAGCAGTACTTC. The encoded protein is CARTRLSYEQYF.

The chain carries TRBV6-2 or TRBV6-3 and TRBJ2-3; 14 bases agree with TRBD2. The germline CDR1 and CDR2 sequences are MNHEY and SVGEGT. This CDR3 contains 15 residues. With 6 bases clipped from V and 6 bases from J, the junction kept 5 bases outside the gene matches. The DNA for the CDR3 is TGTGCCAGCAGCCACGGGACTAGCGGGAGTGATACGCAGTATTTT. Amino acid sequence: CASSHGTSGSDTQYF.

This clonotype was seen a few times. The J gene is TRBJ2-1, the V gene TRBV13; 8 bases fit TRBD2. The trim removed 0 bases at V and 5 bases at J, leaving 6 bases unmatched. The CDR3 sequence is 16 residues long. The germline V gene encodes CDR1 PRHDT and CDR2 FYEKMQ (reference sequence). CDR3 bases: TGTGCCAGCAGCTTAGGGCCCGGGACTAGGGACAATGAGCAGTTCTTC. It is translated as CASSLGPGTRDNEQFF.

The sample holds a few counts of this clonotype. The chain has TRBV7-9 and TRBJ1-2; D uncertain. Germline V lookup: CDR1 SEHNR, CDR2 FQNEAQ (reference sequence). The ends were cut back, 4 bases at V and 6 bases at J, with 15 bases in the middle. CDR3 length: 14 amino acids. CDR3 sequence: CASSSDGFEDGYTF. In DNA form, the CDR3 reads TGTGCCAGCAGCTCCGACGGCTTTGAAGATGGCTACACCTTC.

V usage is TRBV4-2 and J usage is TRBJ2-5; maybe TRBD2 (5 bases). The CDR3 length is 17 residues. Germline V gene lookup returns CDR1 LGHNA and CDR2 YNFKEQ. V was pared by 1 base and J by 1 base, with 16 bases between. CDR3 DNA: TGTGCCAGCAGCCAAGGAGGTGGCTCGGACTTCCAAGAGACCCAGTACTTC. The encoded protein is CASSQGGGSDFQETQYF.

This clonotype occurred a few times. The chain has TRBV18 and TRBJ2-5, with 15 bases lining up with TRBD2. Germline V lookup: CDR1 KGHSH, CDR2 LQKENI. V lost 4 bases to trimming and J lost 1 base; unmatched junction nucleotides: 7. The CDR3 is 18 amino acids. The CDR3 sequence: CASSLGLAGGPGQETQYF. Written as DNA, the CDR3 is TGTGCCAGCTCACTTGGACTAGCGGGAGGGCCTGGCCAAGAGACCCAGTACTTC.

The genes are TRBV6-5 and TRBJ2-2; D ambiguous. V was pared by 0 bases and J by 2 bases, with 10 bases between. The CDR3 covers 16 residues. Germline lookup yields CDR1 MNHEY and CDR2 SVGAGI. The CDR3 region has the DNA TGTGCCAGCAGTTACTCGTATAAAGCAAACACCGGGGAGCTGTTTTTT. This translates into CASSYSYKANTGELFF.